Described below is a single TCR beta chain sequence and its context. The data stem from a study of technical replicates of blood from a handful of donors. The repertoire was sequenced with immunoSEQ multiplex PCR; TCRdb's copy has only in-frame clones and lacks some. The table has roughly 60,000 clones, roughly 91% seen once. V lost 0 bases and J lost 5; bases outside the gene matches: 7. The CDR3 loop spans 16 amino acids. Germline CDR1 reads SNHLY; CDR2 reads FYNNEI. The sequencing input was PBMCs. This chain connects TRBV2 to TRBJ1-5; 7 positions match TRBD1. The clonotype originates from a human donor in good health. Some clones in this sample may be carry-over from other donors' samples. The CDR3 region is CASSEAGRGFDQPQHF. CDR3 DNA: TGTGCCAGCAGTGAAGCGGGCAGGGGGTTTGATCAGCCCCAGCATTTT.